This passage covers 30 T cell receptor beta chains from one sample sequenced in a study of siplizumab effects on memory and regulatory T cells. Data came from immunoSEQ multiplex PCR; TCRdb stores just in-frame clones and leaves some out. The sample records 100,000 to 110,000 clones, over 90% being singletons. The sample consisted of non-Treg CD4+ T cells sorted from blood. These receptors came from a human donor in good health.

The rearrangement links TRBV18 to TRBJ2-6, with 7 bases aligning to TRBD1. Trimming removed 3 bases from V and 2 bases from J; junction bases left unmatched: 13. Per the germline V gene, CDR1 is KGHSH and CDR2 is LQKENI. The CDR3 length is 19 residues. CDR3 loop: CASSPLSGQGVAGANVLTF. CDR3 DNA sequence: TGTGCCAGCTCACCGCTGTCTGGGCAGGGGGTTGCTGGGGCCAACGTCCTGACTTTC.

J is TRBJ2-7 and V is TRBV18, with TRBD1 identical over 9 bases. Germline V CDR1 and CDR2: KGHSH, LQKENI. This CDR3 has 14 amino acids. Losses at the gene ends were 2 bases for V and 3 bases for J; bases not matched to a gene: 2. CDR3: CASSPKDRGYEQYF. CDR3 coding DNA: TGTGCCAGCTCACCAAAGGACAGGGGCTACGAGCAGTACTTC.

This rearrangement joins TRBV7-3 to TRBJ2-1; the D gene could be TRBD1 or TRBD2 (5 bases each). Germline assignment: CDR1 SGHTA and CDR2 FQGTGA. With 5 bases removed from V and 7 bases from J, the gap between germline ends came to 15 bases. The CDR3 consists of 14 residues. The chain's CDR3 is CASSPGRAGNEQFF. CDR3 nucleotide sequence: TGTGCCAGCAGCCCGGGGCGGGCAGGGAATGAGCAGTTCTTC.

The chain is built from TRBV10-2 and TRBJ1-5; D might be TRBD1 (5 bases). The length of the CDR3 is 12 residues. Germline-derived CDR1 and CDR2 are WSHSY and SAAADI. The V and J ends lost 10 bases and 4 bases respectively, with 11 bases between them. The CDR3 coding sequence is TGCGCCACCTCGAGGGGTAATCAGCCCCAGCATTTT. It encodes CATSRGNQPQHF.

The chain links TRBV29-1 to TRBJ1-4; D gene unclear. Trimming cost V 7 bases and J 1 base, with 13 bases left between them. The CDR3 extends over 14 amino acids. Germline V CDR1 and CDR2: SQVTM, ANQGSEA. The CDR3, as DNA: TGCAGCGCTACTAACAGCATAACTAATGAAAAACTGTTTTTT. Its translation: CSATNSITNEKLFF. The full variable domain, rest sourced from reference TRBV29-1 and TRBJ1-4, is SAVISQKPSRDICQRGTSLTIQCQVDSQVTMMFWYRQQPGQSLTLIATANQGSEATYESGFVIDKFPISRPNLTFSTLTVSNMSPEDSSIYLCSATNSITNEKLFFGSGTQLSVL.

The chain recombines TRBV6-1 with TRBJ1-2; D call uncertain. V shed 3 bases and J shed 0 bases, with 8 bases lying between them. This CDR3 is built from 14 residues. Germline V gene sequence: CDR1 MNHNS, CDR2 SASEGT. CDR3 DNA sequence: TGTGCCAGCAGTGAGTACGGAGCTAACTATGGCTACACCTTC. As protein: CASSEYGANYGYTF.

The CDR3 DNA reads as TGTGCCAGCAGCGTAGAAATTAGTGGGTCAAAGTACAATGAGCAGTTCTTC. This sequence encodes CASSVEISGSKYNEQFF. J is TRBJ2-1 and V is TRBV9; D gene unclear. V was clipped by 0 bases and J by 4 bases, with 17 bases between them. This CDR3 is built from 17 residues. The germline gives CDR1 SGDLS, CDR2 YYNGEE.

A remark on this clone: Other DNA sequences within the sample encode an identical CDR3. The CDR3 coding sequence is TGTGCCAGCAGTCCGGGACAGGGGGCCTACGAGCAGTACTTC. It yields the protein CASSPGQGAYEQYF. V gene TRBV2 combines with J gene TRBJ2-7; the match to TRBD1 covers 11 bases. V was pared by 5 bases and J by 2 bases, with 2 bases of the junction left unmatched. This CDR3 comprises 14 residues. Germline V gene data show CDR1 as SNHLY and CDR2 as FYNNEI.

The chain has TRBV5-1 and TRBJ1-2; unclear D gene. From germline, CDR1 is SGHRS and CDR2 YFSETQ. The length of the CDR3 is 13 residues. Trimming took off 0 bases at V and 4 bases at J, with 7 bases between the two ends. The CDR3 here is CASSLVGSYGYTF. The CDR3 coding sequence is TGCGCCAGCAGCTTGGTTGGTTCCTATGGCTACACCTTC.

The chain joins TRBV7-6 to TRBJ1-5, with TRBD1 as a possible D gene (5 bases). Germline CDR1 is SGHVS and CDR2 is FNYEAQ. The V and J ends lost 0 bases and 0 bases respectively, with 12 bases between them. The CDR3 sequence is 17 residues long. The CDR3 coding sequence is TGTGCCAGCAGCTTAGCCCTCGGGGGAGATAGCAATCAGCCCCAGCATTTT. This codes for CASSLALGGDSNQPQHF.

The J gene is TRBJ2-5, the V gene TRBV5-1; TRBD1 agrees at 7 bases. The CDR3 has 14 residues. Germline CDR1 is SGHRS and CDR2 is YFSETQ. V shed 4 bases and J 5 bases; nucleotides not matched to a gene: 8. CDR3 nucleotides: TGCGCCAGCAGCCGCTTGACAGGGACGGAGACCCAGTACTTC. Its protein product is CASSRLTGTETQYF.

The V and J genes are TRBV7-9 and TRBJ1-1; D is unclear. The V and J ends lost 5 bases and 7 bases respectively, with 11 bases between them. Germline CDR1 is SEHNR and CDR2 is FQNEAQ (reference sequence). This CDR3 has 12 amino acids. The CDR3 bases are TGTGCCAGCAGCAACCGTCTGGATGAAGCTTTCTTT. Its translation is CASSNRLDEAFF.

The genes are TRBV18 and TRBJ2-7, with a weak D call TRBD2 (5 bases). Germline V CDR1 and CDR2: KGHSH, LQKENI. V was cut by 2 bases and J by 3 bases, with 11 bases left in between. The CDR3 covers 14 residues. The CDR3 bases are TGTGCCAGCTCACCAGGAGTAGGGAGCTACGAGCAGTACTTC. Protein: CASSPGVGSYEQYF.

This chain uses TRBV19 with TRBJ2-2, with TRBD2 matching over 9 bases. CDR3 size: 15 residues. CDR1 is LNHDA, CDR2 SQIVND, per germline (reference sequence). Losses at the gene ends were 8 bases for V and 7 bases for J; bases not matched to a gene: 11. The CDR3 DNA reads TGTGCCAGTCTAGCGGGACCTCGCGGGAACGGGGAGCTGTTTTTT. Residues: CASLAGPRGNGELFF.

The chain links TRBV10-2 to TRBJ1-5; D remains unclear. CDR1 and CDR2 (germline): WSHSY, SAAADI. The CDR3 covers 15 residues. Trimming left V 2 bases short and J 4 bases short, with 12 bases between. The CDR3 DNA reads as TGCGCCAGCAGTGAGGGATTAGGAGGGAATCAGCCCCAGCATTTT. Translation gives CASSEGLGGNQPQHF.

The chain has TRBV18 and TRBJ2-7; 10 nucleotides agree with TRBD2. This CDR3 has 15 amino acids. The germline gives CDR1 KGHSH, CDR2 LQKENI. The V segment lost 3 bases and the J segment 0 bases; nucleotides outside the gene matches: 2. CDR3 loop: CASSPLAGASYEQYF. DNA of the CDR3: TGTGCCAGCTCACCCCTAGCGGGGGCCTCCTACGAGCAGTACTTC.

The CDR3 coding sequence is TGTGCCAGCAAGCCGGGACTAGCGAACAATGAGCAGTTCTTC. Translation: CASKPGLANNEQFF. The rearrangement links TRBV6-1 to TRBJ2-1; the match to TRBD2 covers 10 bases. CDR3 length: 14 residues. V lost 7 bases, J lost 5 bases, and 5 bases stayed unmatched. The germline gives CDR1 MNHNS, CDR2 SASEGT.

Written as DNA, the CDR3 is TGTGCCAGCAGCCAAGTGGAGACTAGCGGGTACGAGCAGTACTTC. It encodes CASSQVETSGYEQYF. This chain links TRBV14 with TRBJ2-7, with 10 nucleotides matching TRBD2. The CDR3 extends over 15 amino acids. The trim removed 1 base at V and 4 bases at J, leaving 4 bases unmatched. Germline lookup yields CDR1 SGHDN and CDR2 FVKESK. The full variable domain, completed using reference TRBV14 and TRBJ2-7, is EAGVTQFPSHSVIEKGQTVTLRCDPISGHDNLYWYRRVMGKEIKFLLHFVKESKQDESGMPNNRFLAERTGGTYSTLKVQPAELEDSGVYFCASSQVETSGYEQYFGPGTRLTVT.

This clone was detected once. The V call is TRBV7-3, the J call TRBJ2-3, with D possibly being TRBD2 (5 bases). Trimming stripped 8 bases from V and 3 bases from J, with 12 bases between. Germline lookup yields CDR1 SGHTA and CDR2 FQGTGA. The CDR3 has 13 residues. The chain's CDR3 is CASGGQVTDTQYF. The DNA of the CDR3 is TGTGCCAGCGGAGGCCAAGTTACAGATACGCAGTATTTT.

This chain joins TRBV11-1 and TRBJ1-1; 10 bases match TRBD1. V dropped 0 bases and J dropped 5; count of bases not matched to a gene: 9. The CDR3 spans 17 residues. Germline V gene sequence: CDR1 SGHAT, CDR2 FQDESV (reference sequence). The DNA of the CDR3 is TGTGCCAGCAGCTTAGCGGGGACAGGGGTAACGGCGACTGAAGCTTTCTTT. This codes for CASSLAGTGVTATEAFF. Full variable domain (outside the CDR3, taken from reference TRBV11-1 and TRBJ1-1): EAEVAQSPRYKITEKSQAVAFWCDPISGHATLYWYRQILGQGPELLVQFQDESVVDDSQLPKDRFSAERLKGVDSTLKIQPAELGDSAMYLCASSLAGTGVTATEAFFGQGTRLTVV.

This chain connects TRBV5-8 to TRBJ1-4; D is ambiguous. The CDR3 contains 14 residues. The V end lost 4 bases, the J end lost 9 bases, and 16 bases lay between the germline ends. Looked up from germline, CDR1 is SGHTS and CDR2 is YDEGEE. In DNA, the CDR3 is TGTGCCAGCAGCCCGGGAGGGCTGATGAAAAAACTGTTTTTT. The encoded protein is CASSPGGLMKKLFF.

This chain links TRBV2 with TRBJ2-3, with no clear D. This CDR3 region has 13 residues. Trimming pared 5 bases from V and 2 bases from J, leaving 8 bases between. Germline-derived CDR1 and CDR2 are SNHLY and FYNNEI. CDR3 sequence: CASSYAYTDTQYF. CDR3 in DNA: TGTGCCAGCAGTTACGCATACACAGATACGCAGTATTTT.

The chain carries TRBV7-9 and TRBJ2-3, with TRBD2 matching 9 bases. The CDR3 is made up of 19 amino acids. The germline gives CDR1 SEHNR, CDR2 FQNEAQ (reference sequence). V shed 4 bases and J 4 bases; nucleotides not matched to a gene: 18. The CDR3 nucleotides are TGTGCCAGCAGCTCGTCACGCCCCCTTTTAGCGGGAGTGGCAGATACGCAGTATTTT. Translation gives CASSSSRPLLAGVADTQYF.

The chain has TRBV7-9 and TRBJ2-3; D is tentatively TRBD1 or TRBD2 (6 bases each). V gave up 5 bases and J gave up 5 bases, with 17 bases separating them. CDR1 is SEHNR and CDR2 is FQNEAQ in the germline V gene (reference sequence). This CDR3 contains 15 residues. The CDR3 sequence: CASSPAGGGVDTQYF. The CDR3 nucleotides read TGTGCCAGCAGCCCTGCTGGAGGGGGAGTAGATACGCAGTATTTT.

The V gene is TRBV6-1, the J gene TRBJ1-5; D call uncertain. V shed 2 bases and J shed 4 bases, with 6 bases lying between them. The CDR3 is 13 residues long. Germline V gene data show CDR1 as MNHNS and CDR2 as SASEGT. The CDR3 nucleotides read TGTGCCAGCAGTGAATCCACGAATCAGCCCCAGCATTTT. Its translation: CASSESTNQPQHF.

The chain has TRBV19 and TRBJ2-5, with D unresolved. Trimming cost V 1 base and J 2 bases, with 11 bases left between them. This CDR3 region has 15 residues. Germline V gene sequence: CDR1 LNHDA, CDR2 SQIVND (reference sequence). The CDR3 loop reads CASSIGGLGQETQYF. Written as DNA, the CDR3 is TGTGCCAGTAGTATAGGGGGATTAGGGCAAGAGACCCAGTACTTC.

Only one count was recorded for this clone. The gene calls are TRBV28 and TRBJ2-7; 7 bases align to TRBD2. The ends lost 2 bases at V and 2 bases at J; junction bases unmatched: 3. The CDR3 runs to 14 residues. Germline V gives CDR1 MDHEN, CDR2 SYDVKM. This CDR3 is CASSLPSGAYEQYF. In DNA form, the CDR3 reads TGTGCCAGCAGTTTACCTAGCGGTGCCTACGAGCAGTACTTC. The full variable domain, its missing parts supplied by reference TRBV28 and TRBJ2-7, is DVKVTQSSRYLVKRTGEKVFLECVQDMDHENMFWYRQDPGLGLRLIYFSYDVKMKEKGDIPEGYSVSREKKERFSLILESASTNQTSMYLCASSLPSGAYEQYFGPGTRLTVT.

The V call is TRBV6-6, the J call TRBJ1-2; 8 nucleotides match TRBD1. The length of the CDR3 is 16 residues. Losses at the gene ends were 2 bases for V and 0 bases for J; bases not matched to a gene: 5. Germline lookup yields CDR1 MNHNY and CDR2 SVGAGI (reference sequence). CDR3 sequence: CASSYPKTGANYGYTF. The CDR3 DNA reads TGTGCCAGCAGTTACCCCAAGACAGGGGCTAACTATGGCTACACCTTC.

The V call is TRBV10-2, the J call TRBJ2-7; D gene ambiguous. The ends were cut back, 6 bases at V and 7 bases at J, with 10 bases in the middle. Per germline, CDR1 WSHSY and CDR2 SAAADI. This CDR3 is 11 amino acids long. CDR3 bases: TGCGCCAGCAGAGGGCAGAGGGAGCAGTACTTC. Protein: CASRGQREQYF.

The chain uses TRBV5-1 and TRBJ2-3; TRBD2 agrees at 9 bases. CDR3 length: 15 amino acids. Germline-derived CDR1 and CDR2 are SGHRS and YFSETQ. Losses at the gene ends were 0 bases for V and 3 bases for J; bases not matched to a gene: 2. CDR3 nucleotides: TGCGCCAGCAGCTTGGGGCTAGCGGGAACAGATACGCAGTATTTT. Its protein product is CASSLGLAGTDTQYF.